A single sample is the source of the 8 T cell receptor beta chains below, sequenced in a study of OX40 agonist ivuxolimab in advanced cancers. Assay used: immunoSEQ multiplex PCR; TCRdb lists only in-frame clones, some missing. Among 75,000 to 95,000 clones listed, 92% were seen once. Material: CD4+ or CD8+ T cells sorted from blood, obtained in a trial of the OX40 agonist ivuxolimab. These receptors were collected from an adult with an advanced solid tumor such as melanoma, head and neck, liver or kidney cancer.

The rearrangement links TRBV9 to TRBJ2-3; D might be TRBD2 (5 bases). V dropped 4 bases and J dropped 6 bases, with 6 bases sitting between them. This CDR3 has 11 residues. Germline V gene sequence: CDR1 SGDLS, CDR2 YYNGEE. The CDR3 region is CASSPGDTQYF. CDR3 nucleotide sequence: TGTGCCAGCAGCCCGGGGGATACGCAGTATTTT.

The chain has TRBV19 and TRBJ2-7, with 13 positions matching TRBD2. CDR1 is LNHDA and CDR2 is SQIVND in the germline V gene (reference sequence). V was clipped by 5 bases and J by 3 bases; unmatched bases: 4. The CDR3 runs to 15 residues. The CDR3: CASSLRTSGSYEQYF. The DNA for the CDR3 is TGTGCCAGTAGTCTCCGGACTAGCGGGAGCTACGAGCAGTACTTC. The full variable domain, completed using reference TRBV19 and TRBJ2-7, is DGGITQSPKYLFRKEGQNVTLSCEQNLNHDAMYWYRQDPGQGLRLIYYSQIVNDFQKGDIAEGYSVSREKKESFPLTVTSAQKNPTAFYLCASSLRTSGSYEQYFGPGTRLTVT.

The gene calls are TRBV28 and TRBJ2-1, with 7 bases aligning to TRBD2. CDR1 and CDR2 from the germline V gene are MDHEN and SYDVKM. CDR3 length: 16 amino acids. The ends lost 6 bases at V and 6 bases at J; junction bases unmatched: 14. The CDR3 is CASSPRGDYRVNEQFF. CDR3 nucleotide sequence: TGTGCCAGCAGCCCTCGCGGGGACTACCGCGTCAATGAGCAGTTCTTC.

CDR3 DNA sequence: TGTGCCAGCCGTAAAACGGGGGCCGACTATGGCTACACCTTC. Its translation: CASRKTGADYGYTF. The chain is built from TRBV11-2 and TRBJ1-2; TRBD1 is a possible D gene (6 bases). V was trimmed by 8 bases and J by 3 bases, leaving 16 bases between them. This CDR3 region has 14 residues. CDR1 is SGHAT, CDR2 FQNNGV, per germline.

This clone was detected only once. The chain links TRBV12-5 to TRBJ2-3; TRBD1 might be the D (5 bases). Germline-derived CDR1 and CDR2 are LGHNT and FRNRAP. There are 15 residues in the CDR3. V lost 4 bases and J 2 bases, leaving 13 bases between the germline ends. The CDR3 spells CASGSTAGSTDTQYF. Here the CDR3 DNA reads TGTGCTAGTGGTTCTACGGCAGGGTCCACAGATACGCAGTATTTT.

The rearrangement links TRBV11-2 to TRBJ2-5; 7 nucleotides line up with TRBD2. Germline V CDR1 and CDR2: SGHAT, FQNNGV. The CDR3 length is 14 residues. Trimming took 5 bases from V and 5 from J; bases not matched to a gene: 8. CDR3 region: CASSRGRADETQYF. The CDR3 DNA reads TGTGCCAGCAGCCGAGGGAGGGCGGATGAGACCCAGTACTTC.

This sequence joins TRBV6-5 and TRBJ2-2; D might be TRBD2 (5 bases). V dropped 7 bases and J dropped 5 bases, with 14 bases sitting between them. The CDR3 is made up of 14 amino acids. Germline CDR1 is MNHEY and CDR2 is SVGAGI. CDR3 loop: CASTAGRRTGELFF. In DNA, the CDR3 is TGTGCCAGCACCGCGGGTAGGCGAACCGGGGAGCTGTTTTTT.

The CDR3, as DNA: TGTGCCAGCAGCTCTAAAAAAAGGAGCTGGGCAGATACGCAGTATTTT. This encodes CASSSKKRSWADTQYF. The gene calls are TRBV7-8 and TRBJ2-3; D remains ambiguous. CDR1 is SGHVS and CDR2 is FQNEAQ in the germline V gene. V lost 4 bases and J lost 4, with 18 bases in between. This CDR3 comprises 16 residues.